What follows describes a single T cell receptor beta chain. Its antigen is currently unknown. This specimen comes from a study of Ad26.COV2.S vaccination and SARS-CoV-2 variants. Study-level results: Placebo recipients and vaccine recipients were similar in non-spike TCR breadth.

The germline gives CDR1 LGHDT, CDR2 YNNKEL (reference sequence). The ends were cut back, 4 bases at V and 2 bases at J, with 10 bases in the middle. The CDR3 length is 14 residues. Profiling relied on immunoSEQ multiplex PCR, and the TCRdb table lists in-frame clones only, not all of them. The table has about 350,000 clones, 92% seen once. This chain links TRBV3-1 (or the pseudogene TRBV3-2) with TRBJ2-3; D ambiguous. Material: peripheral blood, obtained after recovery from COVID-19. This TCR came from a human donor who had recovered from COVID-19. The CDR3 bases are TGTGCCAGCAGCCCCGGCCAGAACACAGATACGCAGTATTTT. Translated, it gives CASSPGQNTDTQYF.